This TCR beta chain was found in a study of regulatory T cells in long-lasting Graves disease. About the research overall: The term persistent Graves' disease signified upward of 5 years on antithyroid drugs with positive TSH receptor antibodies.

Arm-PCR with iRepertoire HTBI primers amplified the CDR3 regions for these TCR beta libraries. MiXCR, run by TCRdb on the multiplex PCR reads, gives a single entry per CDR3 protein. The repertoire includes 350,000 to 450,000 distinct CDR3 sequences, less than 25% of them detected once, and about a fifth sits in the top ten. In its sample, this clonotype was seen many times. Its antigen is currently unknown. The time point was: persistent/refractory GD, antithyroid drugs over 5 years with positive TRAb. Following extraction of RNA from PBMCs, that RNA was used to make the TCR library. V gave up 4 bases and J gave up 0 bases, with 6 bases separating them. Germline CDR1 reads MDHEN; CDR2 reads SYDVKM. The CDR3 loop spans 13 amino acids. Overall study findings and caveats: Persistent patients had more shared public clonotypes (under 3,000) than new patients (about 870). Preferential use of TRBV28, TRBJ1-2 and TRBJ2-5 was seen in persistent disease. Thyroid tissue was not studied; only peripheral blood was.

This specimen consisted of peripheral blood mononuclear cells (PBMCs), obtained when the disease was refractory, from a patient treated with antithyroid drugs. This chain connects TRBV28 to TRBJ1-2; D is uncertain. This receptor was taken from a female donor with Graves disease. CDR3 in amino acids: CASSYRPNYGYTF. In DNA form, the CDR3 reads TGTGCCAGCAGTTACAGACCTAACTATGGCTACACCTTC.